This T cell receptor beta chain is from a study of T cells in Graves' hyperthyroidism and ophthalmopathy. Study results and caveats: A model of 13 V-J features distinguished ophthalmopathy from stable hyperthyroidism.

The CDR3 spans 13 residues. Trimming at V came to 8 bases and at J to 5 bases, leaving 8 bases not matched to a gene. CDR1 is DFQATT, CDR2 SNEGSKA, per germline (reference sequence). This clonotype was recorded at least ten times. No antigen is known for it. TCR beta CDR3 regions were amplified from RNA transcripts. The TCR CDR3 was amplified in a first-round RT-PCR using the HTBI primer set. Each CDR3 protein gets one entry after TCRdb re-called the multiplex PCR reads with MiXCR. The data contain 500,000 to 800,000 distinct CDR3 sequences, 45% of them singletons. This TCR was sampled from an adult man with Graves' disease, either hyperthyroidism or ophthalmopathy (not recorded which). The V and J genes are TRBV20-1 and TRBJ1-4; 7 bases agree with TRBD1. The specimen was peripheral blood or thyroid tissue (not recorded which). The chain's CDR3 is CSPVDRRNEKLFF. The CDR3 coding sequence is TGCAGTCCGGTGGACAGGAGGAATGAAAAACTGTTTTTT.